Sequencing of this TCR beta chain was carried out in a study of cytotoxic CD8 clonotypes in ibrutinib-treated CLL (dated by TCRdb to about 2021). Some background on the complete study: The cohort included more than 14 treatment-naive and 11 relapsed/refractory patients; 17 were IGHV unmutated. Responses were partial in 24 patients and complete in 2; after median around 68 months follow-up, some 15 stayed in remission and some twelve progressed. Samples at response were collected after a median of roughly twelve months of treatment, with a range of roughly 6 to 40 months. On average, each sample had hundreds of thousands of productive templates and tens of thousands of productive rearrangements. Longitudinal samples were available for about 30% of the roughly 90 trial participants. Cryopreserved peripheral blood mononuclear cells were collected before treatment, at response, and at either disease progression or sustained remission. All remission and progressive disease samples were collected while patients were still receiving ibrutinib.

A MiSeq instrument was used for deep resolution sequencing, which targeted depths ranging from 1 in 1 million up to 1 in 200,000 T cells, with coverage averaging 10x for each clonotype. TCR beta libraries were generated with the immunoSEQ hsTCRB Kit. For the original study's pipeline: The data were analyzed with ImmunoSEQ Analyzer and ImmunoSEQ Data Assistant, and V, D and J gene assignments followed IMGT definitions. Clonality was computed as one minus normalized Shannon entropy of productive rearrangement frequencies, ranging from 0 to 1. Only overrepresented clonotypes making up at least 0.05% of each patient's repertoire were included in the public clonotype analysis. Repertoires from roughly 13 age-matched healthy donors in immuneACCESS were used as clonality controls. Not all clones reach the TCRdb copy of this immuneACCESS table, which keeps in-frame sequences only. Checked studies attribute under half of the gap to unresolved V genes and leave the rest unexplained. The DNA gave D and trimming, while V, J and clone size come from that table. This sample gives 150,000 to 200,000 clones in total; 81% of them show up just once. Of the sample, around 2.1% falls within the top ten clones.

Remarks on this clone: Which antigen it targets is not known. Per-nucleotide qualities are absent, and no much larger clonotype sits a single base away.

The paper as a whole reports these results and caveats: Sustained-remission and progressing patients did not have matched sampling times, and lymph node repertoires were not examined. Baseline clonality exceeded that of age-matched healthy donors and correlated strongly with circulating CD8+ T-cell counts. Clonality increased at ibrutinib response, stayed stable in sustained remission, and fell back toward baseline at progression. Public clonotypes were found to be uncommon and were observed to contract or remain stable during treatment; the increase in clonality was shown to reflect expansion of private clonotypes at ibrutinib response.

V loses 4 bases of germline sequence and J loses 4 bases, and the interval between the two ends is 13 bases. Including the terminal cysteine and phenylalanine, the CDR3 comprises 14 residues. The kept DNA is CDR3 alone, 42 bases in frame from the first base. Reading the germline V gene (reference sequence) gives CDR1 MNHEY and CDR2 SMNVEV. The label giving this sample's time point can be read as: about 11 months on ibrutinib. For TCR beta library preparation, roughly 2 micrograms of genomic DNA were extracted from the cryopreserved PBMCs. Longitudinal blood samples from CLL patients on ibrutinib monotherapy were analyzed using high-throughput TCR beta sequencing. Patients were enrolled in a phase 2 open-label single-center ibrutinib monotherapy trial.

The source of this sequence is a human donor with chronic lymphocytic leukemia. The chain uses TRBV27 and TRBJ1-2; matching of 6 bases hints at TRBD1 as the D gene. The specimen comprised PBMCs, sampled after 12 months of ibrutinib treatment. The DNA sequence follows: TGTGCCAGCAGTTCAGGACAGAGGGGCTATGGCTACACCTTC. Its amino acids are CASSSGQRGYGYTF.